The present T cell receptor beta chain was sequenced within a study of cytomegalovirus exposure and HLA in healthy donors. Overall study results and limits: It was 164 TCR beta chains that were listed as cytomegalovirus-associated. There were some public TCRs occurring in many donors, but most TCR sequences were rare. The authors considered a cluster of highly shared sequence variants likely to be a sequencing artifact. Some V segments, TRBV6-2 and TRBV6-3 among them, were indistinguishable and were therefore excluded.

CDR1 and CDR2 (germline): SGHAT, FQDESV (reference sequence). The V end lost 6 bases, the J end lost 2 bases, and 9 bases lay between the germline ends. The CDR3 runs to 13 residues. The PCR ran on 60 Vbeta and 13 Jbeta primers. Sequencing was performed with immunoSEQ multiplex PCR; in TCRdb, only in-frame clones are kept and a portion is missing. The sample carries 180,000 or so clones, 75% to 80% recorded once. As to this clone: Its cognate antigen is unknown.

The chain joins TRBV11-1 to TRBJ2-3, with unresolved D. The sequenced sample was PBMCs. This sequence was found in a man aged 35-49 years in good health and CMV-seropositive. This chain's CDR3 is CASSLGSTDTQYF. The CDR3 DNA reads TGTGCCAGCAGTCTCGGGTCCACAGATACGCAGTATTTT.